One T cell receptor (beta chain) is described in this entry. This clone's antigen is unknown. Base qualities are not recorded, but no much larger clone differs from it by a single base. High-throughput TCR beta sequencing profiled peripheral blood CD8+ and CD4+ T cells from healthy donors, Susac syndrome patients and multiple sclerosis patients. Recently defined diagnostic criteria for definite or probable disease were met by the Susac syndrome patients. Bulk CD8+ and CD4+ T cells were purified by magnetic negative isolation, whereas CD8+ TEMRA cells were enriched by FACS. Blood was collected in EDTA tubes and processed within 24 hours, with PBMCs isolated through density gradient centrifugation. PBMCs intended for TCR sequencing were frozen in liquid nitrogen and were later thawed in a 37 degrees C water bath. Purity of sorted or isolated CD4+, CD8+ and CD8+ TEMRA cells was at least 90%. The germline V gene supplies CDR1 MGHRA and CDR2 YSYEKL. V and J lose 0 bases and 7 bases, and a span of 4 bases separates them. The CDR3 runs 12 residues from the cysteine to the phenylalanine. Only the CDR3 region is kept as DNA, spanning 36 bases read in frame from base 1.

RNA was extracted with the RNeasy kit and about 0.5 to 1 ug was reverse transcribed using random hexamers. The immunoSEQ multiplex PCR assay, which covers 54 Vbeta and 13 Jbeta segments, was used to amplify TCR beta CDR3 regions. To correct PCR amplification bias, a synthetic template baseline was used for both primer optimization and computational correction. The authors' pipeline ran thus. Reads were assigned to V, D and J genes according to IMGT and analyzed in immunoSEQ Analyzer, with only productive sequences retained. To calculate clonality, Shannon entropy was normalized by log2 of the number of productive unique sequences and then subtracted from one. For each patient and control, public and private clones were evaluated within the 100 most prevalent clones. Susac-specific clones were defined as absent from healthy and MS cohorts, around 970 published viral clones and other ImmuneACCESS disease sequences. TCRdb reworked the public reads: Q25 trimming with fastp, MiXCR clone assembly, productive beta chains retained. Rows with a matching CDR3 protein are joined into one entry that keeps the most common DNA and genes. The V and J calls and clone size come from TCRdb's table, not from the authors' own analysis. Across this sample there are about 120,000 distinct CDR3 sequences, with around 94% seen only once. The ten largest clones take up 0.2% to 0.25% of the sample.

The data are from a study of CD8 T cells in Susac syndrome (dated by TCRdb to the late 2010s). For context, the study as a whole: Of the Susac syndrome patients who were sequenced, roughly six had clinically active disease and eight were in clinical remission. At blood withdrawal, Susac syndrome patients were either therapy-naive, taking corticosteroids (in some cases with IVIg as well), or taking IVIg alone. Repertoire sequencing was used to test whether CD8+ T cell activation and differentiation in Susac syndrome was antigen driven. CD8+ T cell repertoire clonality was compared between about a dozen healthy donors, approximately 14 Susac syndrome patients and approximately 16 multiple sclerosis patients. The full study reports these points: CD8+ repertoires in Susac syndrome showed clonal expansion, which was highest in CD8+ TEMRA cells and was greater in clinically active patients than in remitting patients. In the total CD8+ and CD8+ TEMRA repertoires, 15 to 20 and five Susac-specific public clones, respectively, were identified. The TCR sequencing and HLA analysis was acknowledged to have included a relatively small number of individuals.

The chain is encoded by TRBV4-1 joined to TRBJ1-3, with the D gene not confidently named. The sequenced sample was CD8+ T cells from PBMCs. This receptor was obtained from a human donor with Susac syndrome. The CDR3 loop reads CASSQDLNTIYF. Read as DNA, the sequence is TGCGCCAGCAGCCAAGATTTGAACACCATATATTTT.